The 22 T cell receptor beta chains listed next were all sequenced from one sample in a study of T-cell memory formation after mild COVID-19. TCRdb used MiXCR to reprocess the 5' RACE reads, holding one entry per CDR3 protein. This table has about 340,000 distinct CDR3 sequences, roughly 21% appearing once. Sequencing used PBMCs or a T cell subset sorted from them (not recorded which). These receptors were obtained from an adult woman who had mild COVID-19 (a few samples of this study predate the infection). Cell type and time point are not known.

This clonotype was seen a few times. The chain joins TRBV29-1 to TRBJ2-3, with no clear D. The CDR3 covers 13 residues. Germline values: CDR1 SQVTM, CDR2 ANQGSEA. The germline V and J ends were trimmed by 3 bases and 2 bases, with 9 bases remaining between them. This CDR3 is CSVDGTPTDTQYF. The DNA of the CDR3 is TGCAGCGTTGACGGAACGCCCACAGATACGCAGTATTTT.

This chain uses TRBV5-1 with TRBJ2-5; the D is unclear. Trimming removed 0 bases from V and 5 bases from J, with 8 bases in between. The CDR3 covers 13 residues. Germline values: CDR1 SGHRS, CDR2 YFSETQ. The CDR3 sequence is CASSLGDSETQYF. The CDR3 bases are TGCGCCAGCAGCTTGGGAGATTCGGAGACCCAGTACTTC.

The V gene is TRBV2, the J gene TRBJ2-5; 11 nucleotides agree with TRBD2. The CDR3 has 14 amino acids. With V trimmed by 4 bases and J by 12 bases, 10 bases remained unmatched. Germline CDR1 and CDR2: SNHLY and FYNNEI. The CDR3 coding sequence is TGTGCCAGCAGTGTACTAGCGGGAGTTAAGAGAGAGTACTTC. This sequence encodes CASSVLAGVKREYF. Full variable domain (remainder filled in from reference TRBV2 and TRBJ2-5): EPEVTQTPSHQVTQMGQEVILRCVPISNHLYFYWYRQILGQKVEFLVSFYNNEISEKSEIFDDQFSVERPDGSNFTLKIRSTKLEDSAMYFCASSVLAGVKREYFGPGTRLLVL.

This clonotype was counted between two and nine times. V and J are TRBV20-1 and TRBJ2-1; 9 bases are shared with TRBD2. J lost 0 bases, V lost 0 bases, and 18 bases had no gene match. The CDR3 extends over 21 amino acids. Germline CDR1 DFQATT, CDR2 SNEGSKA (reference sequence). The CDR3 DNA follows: TGCAGTGCTAGAGATCGATCCCCTAGCGGGAAGGTTATTAGCTCCTACAATGAGCAGTTCTTC. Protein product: CSARDRSPSGKVISSYNEQFF.

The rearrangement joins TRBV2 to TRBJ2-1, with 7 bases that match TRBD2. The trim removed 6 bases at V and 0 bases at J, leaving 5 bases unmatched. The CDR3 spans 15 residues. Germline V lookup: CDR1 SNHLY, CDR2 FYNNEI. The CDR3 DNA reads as TGTGCCAGCAGCCGAGCGGGGAGCTCCTACAATGAGCAGTTCTTC. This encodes CASSRAGSSYNEQFF.

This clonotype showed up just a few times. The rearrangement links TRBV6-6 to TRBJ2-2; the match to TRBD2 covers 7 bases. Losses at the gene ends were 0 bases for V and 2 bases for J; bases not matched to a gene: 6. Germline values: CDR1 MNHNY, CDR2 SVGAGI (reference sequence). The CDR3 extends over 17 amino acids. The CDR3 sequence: CASSYSTSRINTGELFF. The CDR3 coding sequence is TGTGCCAGCAGTTACTCGACTAGCAGGATTAACACCGGGGAGCTGTTTTTT.

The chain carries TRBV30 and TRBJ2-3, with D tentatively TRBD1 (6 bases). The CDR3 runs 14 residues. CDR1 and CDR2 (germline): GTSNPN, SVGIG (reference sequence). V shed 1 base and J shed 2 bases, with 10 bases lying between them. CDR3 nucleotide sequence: TGTGCCTGGAGTGGCGGACAGCCCACAGATACGCAGTATTTT. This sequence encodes CAWSGGQPTDTQYF.

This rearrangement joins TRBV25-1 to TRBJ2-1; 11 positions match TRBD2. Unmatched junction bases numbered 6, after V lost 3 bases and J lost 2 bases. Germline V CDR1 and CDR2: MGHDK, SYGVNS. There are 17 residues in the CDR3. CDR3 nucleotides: TGTGCCAGCAGTGACCGCAGACTAGCGGGGACCTACAATGAGCAGTTCTTC. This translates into CASSDRRLAGTYNEQFF.

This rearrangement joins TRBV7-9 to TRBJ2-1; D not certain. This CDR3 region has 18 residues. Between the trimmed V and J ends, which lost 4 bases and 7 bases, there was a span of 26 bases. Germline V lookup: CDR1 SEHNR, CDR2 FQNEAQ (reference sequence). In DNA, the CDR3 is TGTGCCAGCAGCTCATCCATGGCGCGCTATAAAAGACTGAATGAGCAGTTCTTC. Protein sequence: CASSSSMARYKRLNEQFF.

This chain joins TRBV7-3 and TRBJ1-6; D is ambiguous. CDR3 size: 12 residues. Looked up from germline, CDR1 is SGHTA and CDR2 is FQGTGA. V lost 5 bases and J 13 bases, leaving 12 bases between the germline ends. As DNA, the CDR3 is TGTGCCAGCAGCCCCTACGAAGGGCCCCTCCACTTT. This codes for CASSPYEGPLHF. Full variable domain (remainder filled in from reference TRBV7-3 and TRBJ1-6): GAGVSQTPSNKVTEKGKYVELRCDPISGHTALYWYRQSLGQGPEFLIYFQGTGAADDSGLPNDRFFAVRPEGSVSTLKIQRTERGDSAVYLCASSPYEGPLHFGNGTRLTVT.

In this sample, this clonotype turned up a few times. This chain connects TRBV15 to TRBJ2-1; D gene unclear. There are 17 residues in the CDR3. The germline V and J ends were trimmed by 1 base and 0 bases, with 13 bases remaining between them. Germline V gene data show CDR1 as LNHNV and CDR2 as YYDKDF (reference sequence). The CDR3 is CATSRVRSQSSYNEQFF. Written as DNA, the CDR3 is TGTGCCACCAGCAGAGTAAGAAGCCAGAGCTCCTACAATGAGCAGTTCTTC.

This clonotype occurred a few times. CDR3 in amino acids: CASSLTGYEGYGYTF. The CDR3 coding sequence is TGTGCCAGCAGCCTAACAGGGTACGAAGGCTATGGCTACACCTTC. The genes are TRBV5-6 and TRBJ1-2; possible D gene TRBD1, 6 bases. The V gene's germline CDR1 is SGHDT and CDR2 YYEEEE. Between the trimmed V and J ends, which lost 4 bases and 4 bases, there was a span of 17 bases. This CDR3 is built from 15 residues.

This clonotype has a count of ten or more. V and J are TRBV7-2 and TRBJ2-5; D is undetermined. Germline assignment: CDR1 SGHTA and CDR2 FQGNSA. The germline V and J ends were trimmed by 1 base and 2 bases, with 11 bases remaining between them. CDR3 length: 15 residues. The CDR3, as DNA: TGTGCCAGCAGCTTAGGGATTACGGCTCAAGAGACCCAGTACTTC. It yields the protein CASSLGITAQETQYF. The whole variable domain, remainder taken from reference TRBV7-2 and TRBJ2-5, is GAGVSQSPSNKVTEKGKDVELRCDPISGHTALYWYRQSLGQGLEFLIYFQGNSAPDKSGLPSDRFSAERTGGSVSTLTIQRTQQEDSAVYLCASSLGITAQETQYFGPGTRLLVL.

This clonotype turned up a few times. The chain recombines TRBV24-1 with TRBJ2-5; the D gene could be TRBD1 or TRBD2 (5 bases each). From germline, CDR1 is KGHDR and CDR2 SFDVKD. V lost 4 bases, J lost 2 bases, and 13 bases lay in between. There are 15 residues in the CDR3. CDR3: CATSDYSWGQETQYF. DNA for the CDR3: TGTGCCACCAGTGACTACTCGTGGGGGCAAGAGACCCAGTACTTC.

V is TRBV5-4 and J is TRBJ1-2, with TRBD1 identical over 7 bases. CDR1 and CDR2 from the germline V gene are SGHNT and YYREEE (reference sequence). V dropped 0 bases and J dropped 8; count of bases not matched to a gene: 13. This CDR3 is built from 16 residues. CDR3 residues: CASSLVSDRPSEGYTF. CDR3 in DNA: TGTGCCAGCAGCTTGGTTTCGGACAGGCCCTCGGAGGGCTACACCTTC.

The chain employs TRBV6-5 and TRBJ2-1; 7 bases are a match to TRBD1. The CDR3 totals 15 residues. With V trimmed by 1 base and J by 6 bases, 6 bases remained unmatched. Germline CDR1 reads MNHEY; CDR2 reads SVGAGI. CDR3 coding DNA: TGTGCCAGCAGTTACTTAGGACAGGTTGGCAATGAGCAGTTCTTC. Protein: CASSYLGQVGNEQFF.

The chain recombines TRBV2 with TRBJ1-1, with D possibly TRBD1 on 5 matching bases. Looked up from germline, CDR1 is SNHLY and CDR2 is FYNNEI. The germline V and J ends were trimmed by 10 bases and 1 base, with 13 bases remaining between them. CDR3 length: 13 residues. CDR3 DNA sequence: TGTGCCACACGGGGACGGACGAACACTGAAGCTTTCTTT. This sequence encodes CATRGRTNTEAFF.

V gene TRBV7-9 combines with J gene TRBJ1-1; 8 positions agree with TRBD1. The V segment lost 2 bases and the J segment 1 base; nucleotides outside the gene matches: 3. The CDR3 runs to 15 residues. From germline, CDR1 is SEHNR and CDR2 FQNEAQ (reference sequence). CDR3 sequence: CASSLKGTGNTEAFF. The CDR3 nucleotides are TGTGCCAGCAGCTTAAAGGGGACAGGGAACACTGAAGCTTTCTTT.

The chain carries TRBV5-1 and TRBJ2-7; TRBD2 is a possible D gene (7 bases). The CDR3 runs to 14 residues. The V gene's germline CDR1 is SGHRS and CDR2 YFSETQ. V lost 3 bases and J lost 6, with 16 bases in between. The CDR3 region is CASSSSGGQGEQYF. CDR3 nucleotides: TGCGCCAGCAGCTCCTCCGGGGGGCAAGGCGAGCAGTACTTC.

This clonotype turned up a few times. CDR3 DNA: TGCAGTGCTAGAGGGAAGGGGGTGAACACTGAAGCTTTCTTT. Encoded protein: CSARGKGVNTEAFF. The chain couples TRBV20-1 to TRBJ1-1, with TRBD1 as a possible D gene (6 bases). V was trimmed by 1 base and J by 0 bases, leaving 9 bases between them. The CDR3 spans 14 residues. CDR1 and CDR2 (germline): DFQATT, SNEGSKA (reference sequence).

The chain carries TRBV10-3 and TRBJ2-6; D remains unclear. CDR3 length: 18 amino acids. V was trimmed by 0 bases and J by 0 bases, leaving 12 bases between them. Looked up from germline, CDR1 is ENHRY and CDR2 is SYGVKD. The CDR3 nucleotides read TGTGCCATCAGTGAGTCCGCCGGCCGAAGCTCTGGGGCCAACGTCCTGACTTTC. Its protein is CAISESAGRSSGANVLTF.

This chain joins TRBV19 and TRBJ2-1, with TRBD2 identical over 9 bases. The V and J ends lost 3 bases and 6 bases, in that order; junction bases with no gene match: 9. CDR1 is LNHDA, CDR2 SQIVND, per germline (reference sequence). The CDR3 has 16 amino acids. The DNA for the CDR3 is TGTGCCAGTAGTATGAGGCGGGGGGGCACTTTCAATGAGCAGTTCTTC. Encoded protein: CASSMRRGGTFNEQFF. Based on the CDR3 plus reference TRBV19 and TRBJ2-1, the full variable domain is DGGITQSPKYLFRKEGQNVTLSCEQNLNHDAMYWYRQDPGQGLRLIYYSQIVNDFQKGDIAEGYSVSREKKESFPLTVTSAQKNPTAFYLCASSMRRGGTFNEQFFGPGTRLTVL.